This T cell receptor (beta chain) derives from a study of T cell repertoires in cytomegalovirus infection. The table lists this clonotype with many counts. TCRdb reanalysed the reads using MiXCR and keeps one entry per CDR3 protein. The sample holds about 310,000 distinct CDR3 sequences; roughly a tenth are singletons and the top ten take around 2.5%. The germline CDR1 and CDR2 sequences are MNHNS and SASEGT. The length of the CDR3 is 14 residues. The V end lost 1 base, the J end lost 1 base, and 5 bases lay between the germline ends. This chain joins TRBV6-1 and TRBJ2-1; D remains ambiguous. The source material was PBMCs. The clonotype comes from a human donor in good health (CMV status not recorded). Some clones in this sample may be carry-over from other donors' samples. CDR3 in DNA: TGTGCCAGCAGTGAAGTGGGTTCCTACAATGAGCAGTTCTTC. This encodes CASSEVGSYNEQFF.